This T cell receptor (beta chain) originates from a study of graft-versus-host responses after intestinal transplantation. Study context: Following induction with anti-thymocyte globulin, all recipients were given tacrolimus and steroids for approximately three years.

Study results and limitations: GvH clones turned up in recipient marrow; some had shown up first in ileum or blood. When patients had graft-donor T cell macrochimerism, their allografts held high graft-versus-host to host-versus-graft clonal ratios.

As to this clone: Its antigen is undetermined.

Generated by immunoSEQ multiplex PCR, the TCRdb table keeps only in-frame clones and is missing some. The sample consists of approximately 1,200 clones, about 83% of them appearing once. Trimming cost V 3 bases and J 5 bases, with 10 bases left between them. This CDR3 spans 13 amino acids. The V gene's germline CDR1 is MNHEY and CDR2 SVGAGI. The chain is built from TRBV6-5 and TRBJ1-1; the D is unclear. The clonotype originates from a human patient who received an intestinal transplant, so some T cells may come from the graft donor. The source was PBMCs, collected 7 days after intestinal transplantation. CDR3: CASSYPGWTEAFF. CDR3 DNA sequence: TGTGCCAGCAGTTATCCCGGGTGGACTGAAGCTTTCTTT.